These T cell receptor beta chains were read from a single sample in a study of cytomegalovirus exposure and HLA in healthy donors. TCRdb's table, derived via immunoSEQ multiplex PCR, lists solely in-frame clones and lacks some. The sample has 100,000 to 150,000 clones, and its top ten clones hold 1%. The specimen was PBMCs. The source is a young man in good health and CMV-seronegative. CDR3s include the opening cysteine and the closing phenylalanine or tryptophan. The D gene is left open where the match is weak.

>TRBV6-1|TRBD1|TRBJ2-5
CASTLGTGPWEQYF
TGTGCCAGCACCCTAGGGACAGGGCCGTGGGAGCAGTACTTC
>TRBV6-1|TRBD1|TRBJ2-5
CASSAYRGRETQYF
TGTGCCAGCAGTGCCTACAGGGGTAGGGAGACCCAGTACTTC
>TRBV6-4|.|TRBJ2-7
CASRPAGAKNEQYF
TGTGCCAGCCGTCCTGCGGGGGCTAAGAACGAGCAGTACTTC
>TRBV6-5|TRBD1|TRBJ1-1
CASSDRGHTEAFF
TGTGCCAGCAGTGACAGGGGGCACACTGAAGCTTTCTTT
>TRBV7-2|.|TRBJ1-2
CASSPAGGHYGYTF
TGTGCCAGCAGCCCGGCGGGGGGCCACTATGGCTACACCTTC
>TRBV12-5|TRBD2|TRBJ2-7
CASGPGGSYEQYF
TGTGCTAGTGGTCCGGGGGGCTCCTACGAGCAGTACTTC
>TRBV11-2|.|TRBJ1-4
CASSSRGKDEKLFF
TGTGCCAGCAGCTCTCGCGGGAAAGATGAAAAACTGTTTTTT
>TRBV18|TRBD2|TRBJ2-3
CASSPLAGSTDTQYF
TGTGCCAGCTCACCTTTAGCGGGGAGCACAGATACGCAGTATTTT
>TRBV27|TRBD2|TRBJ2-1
CASSRRRTSGVQHSYNEQFF
TGTGCCAGCAGTCGAAGACGGACTAGCGGGGTACAGCACTCCTACAATGAGCAGTTCTTC
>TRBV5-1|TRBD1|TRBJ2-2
CASSSFTGTANTGELFF
TGCGCCAGCAGCTCCTTTACCGGGACAGCGAACACCGGGGAGCTGTTTTTT
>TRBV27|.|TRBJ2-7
CASSLTGAYEQYF
TGTGCCAGCAGTTTGACAGGAGCCTACGAGCAGTACTTC
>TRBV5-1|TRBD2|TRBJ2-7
CASRVTFGGGYEQYF
TGCGCCAGCAGGGTTACATTCGGGGGGGGGTACGAGCAGTACTTC
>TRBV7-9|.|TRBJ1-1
CASSPQGTEAFF
TGTGCCAGCAGCCCACAGGGTACTGAAGCTTTCTTT
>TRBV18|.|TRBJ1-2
CASSPPGRIYGYTF
TGTGCCAGCTCACCACCCGGGAGGATCTATGGCTACACCTTC
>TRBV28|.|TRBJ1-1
CASSFAVPEAFF
TGTGCCAGCAGTTTTGCGGTCCCTGAAGCTTTCTTT
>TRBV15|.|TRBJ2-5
CATSRAVSSRRYQETQYF
TGTGCCACCAGCAGAGCAGTATCAAGCCGCAGGTACCAAGAGACCCAGTACTTC
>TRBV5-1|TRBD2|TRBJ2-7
CASSLVLAGAYEQYF
TGCGCCAGCAGCTTGGTTCTAGCGGGAGCCTACGAGCAGTACTTC
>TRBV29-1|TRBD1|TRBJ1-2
CSVEDPLGTGGRGGYGYTF
TGCAGCGTTGAAGATCCGCTAGGGACAGGGGGGCGTGGTGGCTATGGCTACACCTTC
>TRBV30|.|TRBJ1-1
CAWSVGRSEAFF
TGTGCCTGGAGTGTTGGCAGGTCTGAAGCTTTCTTT
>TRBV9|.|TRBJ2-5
CASSVAGQKKETQYF
TGTGCCAGCAGCGTAGCTGGACAGAAAAAAGAGACCCAGTACTTC
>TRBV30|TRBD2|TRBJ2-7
CAWSATSGSVDEQYF
TGTGCCTGGAGTGCAACTAGCGGGAGCGTCGACGAGCAGTACTTC
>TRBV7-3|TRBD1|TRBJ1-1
CASSSRGQGHTEAFF
TGTGCCAGCAGCTCACGGGGACAGGGGCACACTGAAGCTTTCTTT
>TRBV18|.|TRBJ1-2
CASSLREGIWYTF
TGTGCCAGCTCACTACGGGAGGGGATATGGTACACCTTC
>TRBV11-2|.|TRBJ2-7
CASSSTRARGNYEQYF
TGTGCCAGCAGCTCCACTAGGGCCAGGGGAAACTACGAGCAGTACTTC
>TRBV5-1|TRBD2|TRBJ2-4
CASSPGLAGGGLAKNIQYF
TGCGCCAGCAGCCCGGGACTAGCGGGAGGGGGGCTAGCCAAAAACATTCAGTACTTC
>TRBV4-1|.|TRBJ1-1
CASSQDKRVTFF
TGCGCCAGCAGCCAAGATAAGAGGGTTACTTTCTTT
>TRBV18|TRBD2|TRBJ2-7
CASSPPGTSGTYEQYF
TGTGCCAGCTCACCACCAGGTACTAGCGGCACCTACGAGCAGTACTTC
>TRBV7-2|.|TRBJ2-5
CASSSQETQYF
TGTGCCAGCAGCTCTCAAGAGACCCAGTACTTC
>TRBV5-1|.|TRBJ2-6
CASSLGTSLSGANVLTF
TGCGCCAGCAGCTTGGGAACGAGCCTCTCTGGGGCCAACGTCCTGACTTTC
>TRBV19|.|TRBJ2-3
CASSGEQGPITDTQYF
TGTGCCAGTAGTGGGGAACAGGGCCCTATCACAGATACGCAGTATTTT
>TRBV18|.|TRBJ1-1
CASSPETFTEAFF
TGTGCCAGCTCACCAGAAACTTTCACTGAAGCTTTCTTT
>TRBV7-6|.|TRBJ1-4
CASSLAEGEKLFF
TGTGCCAGCAGCTTAGCGGAGGGGGAAAAACTGTTTTTT
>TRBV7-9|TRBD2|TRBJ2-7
CASTELRGAGYEQYF
TGTGCCAGCACCGAATTGCGGGGGGCTGGGTACGAGCAGTACTTC
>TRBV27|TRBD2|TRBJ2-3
CASSLRPPGLAGFIDTQYF
TGTGCCAGCAGTCTGCGACCTCCGGGACTAGCGGGGTTCATAGATACGCAGTATTTT
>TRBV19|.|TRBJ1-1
CASSIVRQSRMNTEAFF
TGTGCCAGTAGTATAGTGAGGCAAAGCCGAATGAACACTGAAGCTTTCTTT
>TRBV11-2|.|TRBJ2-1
CASSQRATHNEQFF
TGTGCCAGCAGCCAGCGGGCGACTCACAATGAGCAGTTCTTC
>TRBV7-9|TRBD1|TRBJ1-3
CASSLERDSVSGNTIYF
TGTGCCAGCAGCTTAGAGAGGGACAGCGTCTCTGGAAACACCATATATTTT
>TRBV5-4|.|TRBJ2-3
CASSSSGGTDTQYF
TGTGCCAGCAGCTCTTCAGGGGGCACAGATACGCAGTATTTT
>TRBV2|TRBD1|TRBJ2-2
CASSYRGSGELFF
TGTGCCAGCAGCTACAGGGGCAGCGGGGAGCTGTTTTTT
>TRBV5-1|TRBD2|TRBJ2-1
CASSLELAWVNSYNEQFF
TGCGCCAGCAGCTTGGAACTAGCGTGGGTTAACTCCTACAATGAGCAGTTCTTC
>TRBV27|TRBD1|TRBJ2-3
CASSYRRGNTDTQYF
TGTGCCAGCAGTTATCGCAGGGGGAACACAGATACGCAGTATTTT
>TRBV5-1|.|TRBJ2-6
CASSTVGGRGANVLTF
TGCGCCAGCAGCACTGTCGGGGGGCGCGGGGCCAACGTCCTGACTTTC
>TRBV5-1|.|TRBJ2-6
CASSLGPQGTNVLTF
TGCGCCAGCAGCTTGGGGCCACAGGGTACCAACGTCCTGACTTTC
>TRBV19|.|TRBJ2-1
CASSIGYTYNEQFF
TGTGCCAGTAGTATAGGTTATACCTACAATGAGCAGTTCTTC
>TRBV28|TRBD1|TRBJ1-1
CASSVSGTGGKNTEAFF
TGTGCCAGCAGTGTGTCCGGGACAGGGGGGAAGAACACTGAAGCTTTCTTT
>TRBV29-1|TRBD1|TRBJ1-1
CSVDGQVF
TGCAGCGTCGACGGACAGGTCTTT
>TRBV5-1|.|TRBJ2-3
CASSLAGEETDTQYF
TGCGCCAGCAGCTTGGCGGGGGAGGAAACAGATACGCAGTATTTT
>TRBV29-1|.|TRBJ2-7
CSVELGAVEQYF
TGCAGCGTTGAACTAGGGGCAGTAGAGCAGTACTTC